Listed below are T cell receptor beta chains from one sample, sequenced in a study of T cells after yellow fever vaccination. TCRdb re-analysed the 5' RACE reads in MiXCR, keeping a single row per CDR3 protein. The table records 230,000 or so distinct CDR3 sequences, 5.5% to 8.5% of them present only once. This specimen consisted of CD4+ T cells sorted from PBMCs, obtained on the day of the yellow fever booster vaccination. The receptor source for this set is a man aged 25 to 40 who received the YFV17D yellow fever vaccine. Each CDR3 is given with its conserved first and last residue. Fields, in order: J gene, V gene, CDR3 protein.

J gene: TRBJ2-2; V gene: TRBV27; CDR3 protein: CASSLSRLAETNTGELFF
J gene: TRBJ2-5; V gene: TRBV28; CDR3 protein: CASSSNLETQYF
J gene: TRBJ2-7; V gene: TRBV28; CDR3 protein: CASSSPGQVIYEQYF
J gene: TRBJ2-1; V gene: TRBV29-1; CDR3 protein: CSVGTGVRNEQFF
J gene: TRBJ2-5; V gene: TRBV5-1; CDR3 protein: CASSGGVGHQETQYF
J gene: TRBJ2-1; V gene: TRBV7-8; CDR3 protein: CASSLAAAGVGNEQFF
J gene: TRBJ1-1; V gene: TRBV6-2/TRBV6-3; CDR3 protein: CASRETGLGTEAFF
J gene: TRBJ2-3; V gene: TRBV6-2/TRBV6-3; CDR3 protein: CATTTLSRDTQYF
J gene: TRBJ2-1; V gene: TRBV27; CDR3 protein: CASSREVRYNEQFF
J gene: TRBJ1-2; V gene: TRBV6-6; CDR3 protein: CASSPRDSSYTF
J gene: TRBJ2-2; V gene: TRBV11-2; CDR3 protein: CASSHSNGELFF
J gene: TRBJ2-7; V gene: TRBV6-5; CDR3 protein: CASSYRTHYEQYF
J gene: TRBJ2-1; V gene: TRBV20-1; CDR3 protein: CSAGGLTGSNEQFF
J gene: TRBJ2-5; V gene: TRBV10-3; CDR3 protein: CATTGPRQETQYF
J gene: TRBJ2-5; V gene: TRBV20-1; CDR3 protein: CSAPRTGGLETQYF
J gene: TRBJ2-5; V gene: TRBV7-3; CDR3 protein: CASSDLAVGTQYF
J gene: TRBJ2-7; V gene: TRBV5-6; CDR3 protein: CASSRGLAGGYEQYF
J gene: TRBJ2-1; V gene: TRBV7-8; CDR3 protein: CASSPDRTGYNEQFF
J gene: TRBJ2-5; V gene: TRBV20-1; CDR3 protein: CSAYLAGGQETQYF
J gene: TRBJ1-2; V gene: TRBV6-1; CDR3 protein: CASMREGSFDGYTF
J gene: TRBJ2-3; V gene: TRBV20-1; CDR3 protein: CSARGGSLVGDTQYF
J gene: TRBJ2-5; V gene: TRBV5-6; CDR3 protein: CASSRGRDQETQYF
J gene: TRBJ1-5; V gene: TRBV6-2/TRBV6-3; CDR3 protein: CASRDHLGQNQPQHF
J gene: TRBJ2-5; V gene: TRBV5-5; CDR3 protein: CASSFRIGLQETQYF
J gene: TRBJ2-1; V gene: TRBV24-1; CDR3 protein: CATSDLSQGSWEQFF
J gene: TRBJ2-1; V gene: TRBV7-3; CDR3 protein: CASSLSGSPHNEQFF
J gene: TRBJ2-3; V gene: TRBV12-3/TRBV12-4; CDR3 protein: CASSPGLAGFADTQYF
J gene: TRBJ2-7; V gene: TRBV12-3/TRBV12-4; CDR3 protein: CARGIYEQYF
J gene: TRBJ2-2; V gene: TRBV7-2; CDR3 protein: CASSYARTGELFF
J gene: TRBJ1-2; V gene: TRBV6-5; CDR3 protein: CASREGTKGYTF
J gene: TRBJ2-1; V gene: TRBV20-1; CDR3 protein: CSASTSGRYNEQFF
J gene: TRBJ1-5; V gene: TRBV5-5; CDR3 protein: CASSAQGGNQPQHF
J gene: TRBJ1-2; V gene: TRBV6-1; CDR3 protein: CASSPTGTGARGYTF
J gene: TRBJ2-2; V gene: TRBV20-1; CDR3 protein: CSASGGASGELFF
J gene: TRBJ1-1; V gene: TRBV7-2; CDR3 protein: CASSTRQGFTEAFF
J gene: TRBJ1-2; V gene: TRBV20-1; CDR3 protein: CSASESAVDYGYTF
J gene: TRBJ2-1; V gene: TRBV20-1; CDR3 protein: CSAPEGPNYNEQFF
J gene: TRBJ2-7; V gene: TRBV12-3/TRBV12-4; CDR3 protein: CASTPPNSNYEQYF
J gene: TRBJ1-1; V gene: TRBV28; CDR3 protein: CASHGTGAGAVAEAFF